The rows below give T cell receptor beta chains drawn from one sample of a study of T cell repertoires in cytomegalovirus infection. Which antigens these TCRs recognize remains unknown. TCRdb re-derived calls from the reads in MiXCR, one entry per CDR3 protein. This sample carries about 570,000 distinct CDR3 sequences, approximately 40% of them seen once, and the ten largest clones take around 48%. Sample: cultured PBMCs, taken from culture after CMV antigen stimulation. The receptors derive from a human donor in good health (CMV status not recorded). Some clones in this sample may be carry-over from other donors' samples. Each CDR3 is given with its conserved first and last residue.

v_gene,j_gene,CDR3aa
TRBV2,TRBJ2-1,CASSQLGQGADEQFF
TRBV20-1,TRBJ1-5,CSARDRRVNQPQHF
TRBV6-2/TRBV6-3,TRBJ1-1,CASSYGLGEAFF
TRBV7-6,TRBJ2-3,CASSQIAGGGDTQYF
TRBV12-3/TRBV12-4,TRBJ2-7,CASRSDRASAEQYF
TRBV10-3,TRBJ2-7,CAISESSGTGSYEQYF
TRBV11-2,TRBJ2-1,CASSLVTSGNEQFF
TRBV12-3/TRBV12-4,TRBJ2-5,CASRQGQETQYF
TRBV5-4,TRBJ1-4,CASRKIPRTGALNEKLFF
TRBV4-1,TRBJ2-4,CASSQVGLAKNIQYF
TRBV19,TRBJ2-7,CASSPGTGDEQYF
TRBV5-3,TRBJ2-3,CASSSKGRSVPDTQYF
TRBV5-1,TRBJ2-2,CASSLEGQDTGELFF
TRBV7-6,TRBJ1-1,CASSTTTGTFF
TRBV6-2/TRBV6-3,TRBJ1-5,CASSYWGRNQPQHF
TRBV19,TRBJ2-2,CASTEAGGLTGELFF
TRBV23-1,TRBJ2-1,CASSQAGLPGGDEQFF
TRBV2,TRBJ2-6,CASSETRNGANVLTF
TRBV28,TRBJ2-2,CASTDYKTGELFF
TRBV2,TRBJ2-2,CASSDRGSTGELFF
TRBV6-1,TRBJ2-7,CASSNLAGEQYF
TRBV7-2,TRBJ2-1,CASSLSPAEEQFF
TRBV6-1,TRBJ2-3,CASTHRGRPTDTQYF
TRBV4-1,TRBJ2-3,CASSQEPVTSTDTQYF
TRBV28,TRBJ2-3,CASSFSPPSGQGTDTQYF
TRBV18,TRBJ1-5,CASSQEMGQPQHF
TRBV7-9,TRBJ2-2,CASSPAASLDTGELFF
TRBV12-5,TRBJ2-2,CASGLASGRARNGELFF
TRBV4-1,TRBJ1-5,CASSHLGGREGNQPQHF
TRBV6-5,TRBJ1-1,CASSESGIEAFF
TRBV12-3/TRBV12-4,TRBJ1-2,CASSFRRNGYTF
TRBV7-9,TRBJ2-5,CASSPGRETQYF
TRBV7-8,TRBJ2-7,CASSPKTPGQVYEQYF
TRBV27,TRBJ1-5,CASRRLDREDQPQHF
TRBV7-2,TRBJ1-5,CASSLVGTTKDQPQHF
TRBV7-6,TRBJ2-5,CASSLRTAGSQETQYF
TRBV29-1,TRBJ2-5,CSAHPAGSTQPRAETQYF
TRBV6-5,TRBJ1-3,CASSRDTTGNTIYF
TRBV20-1,TRBJ2-5,CSASIRRETQYF
TRBV28,TRBJ2-6,CASRGTGGPGANVLTF
TRBV12-3/TRBV12-4,TRBJ1-2,CASRSSGIYGYTF
TRBV4-3,TRBJ2-3,CASSQDRWTQYF
TRBV15,TRBJ2-1,CATSRGLRTGNEQFF
TRBV7-2,TRBJ2-3,CASSLWGAGSTQYF
TRBV5-1,TRBJ2-7,CASQRESLSYEQYF
TRBV20-1,TRBJ2-1,CSARVAGTSGKGGGSYNEQFF
TRBV12-3/TRBV12-4,TRBJ2-7,CASSVDFFSSYEQYF
TRBV19,TRBJ2-6,CASSRTGNSGANVLTF
TRBV15,TRBJ1-4,CATKEGGTATNEKLFF
TRBV5-1,TRBJ2-7,CASSRGESSYEQYF
TRBV12-5,TRBJ2-2,CASGYTGGLSTGELFF
TRBV11-2,TRBJ2-1,CASSNPVVEDNEQFF
TRBV7-8,TRBJ1-4,CASSLNEKLFF
TRBV19,TRBJ1-5,CASSIRGGLSQPQHF
TRBV12-3/TRBV12-4,TRBJ2-3,CASSQSRIGQYF
TRBV11-2,TRBJ2-5,CASSAQGETQYF
TRBV7-7,TRBJ2-7,CASSTDRESYEQYF